This record concerns one T cell receptor beta chain sequence. Its antigen is not identified. In the same sample, other DNA sequences code for this CDR3. In the original analysis: Quality scores were absent from the junction-only immunoSEQ sequences, so filtering differed. The protocol was immunoSEQ multiplex PCR, while the TCRdb copy is restricted to in-frame clones and leaves out a portion. That table supplies the V and J calls and clone size; D and trimming were determined from the DNA. The sample records about 580,000 clones, about 98% being singletons. These data come from a study of shared clonotypes between healthy human individuals. About the research overall: The study used three CD4 naive, three CD4 memory, two CD8 naive and one CD8 memory plate per donor.

Study-wide results and caveats: There were few donors, and this limited the genetic and exposure-history diversity represented.

The naive CD8 subset, CD45RO-negative cells positively selected for CCR7, excluded terminally differentiated effector memory CD45RA+ cells. The CDR3 spans 13 residues. Between the trimmed V and J ends, which lost 4 bases and 0 bases, there was a span of 8 bases. Germline CDR1 reads SQVTM; CDR2 reads ANQGSEA. The material sequenced was naive CD8+ T cells sorted from blood. The receptor's source is a man younger than 45 in good health. The chain carries TRBV29-1 and TRBJ2-3, with D unresolved. As DNA, the CDR3 is TGCAGCGTTGTTCAGGCGAGCACAGATACGCAGTATTTT. Translating it yields CSVVQASTDTQYF.